A selection of T cell receptor beta chains follows, all from one sample in a study of T cells after yellow fever vaccination. TCRdb fed the 5' RACE reads into MiXCR, producing one record per CDR3 protein. The data hold 300,000 to 400,000 distinct CDR3 sequences, with 3.5% to 4.5% observed a single time. This specimen consisted of PBMCs, obtained 5 days after the yellow fever booster vaccination. These receptors came from a man younger than 35 who received the YFV17D yellow fever vaccine. Both conserved end residues are part of each CDR3. D genes are given only for firm matches. Clone size is not always given. Where it is, it says once, few, many or a class for expanded clones.

clone_size j_call v_call d_call cdr3_aa cdr3_nt
many TRBJ2-6 TRBV10-3 . CAIRGNAGANVLTF TGTGCCATCAGGGGGAATGCTGGGGCCAACGTCCTGACTTTC
. TRBJ1-2 TRBV6-5 . CASSYTTGSDYGYTF TGTGCCAGCTCGTATACGACAGGTAGTGACTATGGCTACACCTTC
. TRBJ2-5 TRBV12-3/TRBV12-4 . CASSPGASTQYF TGTGCCAGCAGTCCAGGGGCCTCCACCCAGTACTTC
few TRBJ2-1 TRBV24-1 TRBD2 CATSRTSGGSYNEQFF TGTGCCACCAGTCGCACTAGCGGGGGCTCCTACAATGAGCAGTTCTTC
many TRBJ2-5 TRBV20-1 . CSAPETQYF TGCAGTGCTCCAGAGACCCAGTACTTC
. TRBJ1-1 TRBV9 TRBD1 CASSGGVGQGRGTEAFF TGTGCCAGCAGCGGAGGGGTCGGACAGGGCCGCGGCACTGAAGCTTTCTTT
. TRBJ2-1 TRBV7-9 . CASSLVGERRNEQFF TGTGCCAGCAGCTTAGTGGGGGAACGGAGGAATGAGCAGTTCTTC
many TRBJ2-1 TRBV7-8 TRBD2 CASSVTSGGAHEQFF TGTGCCAGCAGCGTAACTAGCGGGGGGGCCCATGAGCAGTTCTTC
many TRBJ2-5 TRBV5-1 TRBD2 CASSLSSGNQETQYF TGCGCCAGCAGCTTGTCTAGCGGTAACCAAGAGACCCAGTACTTC
. TRBJ2-1 TRBV5-4 . CASSAGDYNEQFF TGTGCCAGCAGCGCAGGGGACTACAATGAGCAGTTCTTC
few TRBJ2-1 TRBV11-2 . CASWGENRERGYNEQFF TGTGCCAGCTGGGGGGAAAACAGGGAAAGGGGCTACAATGAGCAGTTCTTC
. TRBJ1-4 TRBV19 . CASTRGGEKLFF TGTGCCAGTACCCGGGGAGGTGAAAAACTGTTTTTT
few TRBJ2-7 TRBV4-2 . CASSQEGGGLTYEQYF TGTGCCAGCAGCCAAGAGGGAGGTGGGTTAACCTACGAGCAGTACTTC
few TRBJ2-3 TRBV24-1 . CATSDLADTQYF TGTGCCACCAGTGATCTAGCGGATACGCAGTATTTT
many TRBJ2-3 TRBV7-2 TRBD2 CASSLRLAGRNTQYF TGTGCCAGCAGCTTAAGGCTAGCGGGGAGGAATACGCAGTATTTT
. TRBJ1-5 TRBV7-9 TRBD1 CASSLGSGGQPQHF TGTGCCAGCAGCTTAGGGTCAGGGGGGCAGCCCCAGCATTTT
few TRBJ1-6 TRBV10-3 . CAISERIPPNSPLHF TGTGCCATCAGTGAGAGGATACCGCCTAATTCACCCCTCCACTTT
. TRBJ2-3 TRBV29-1 TRBD2 CSVELAGAGDTQYF TGCAGCGTGGAGTTAGCGGGGGCCGGAGATACGCAGTATTTT
few TRBJ1-4 TRBV5-1 TRBD1 CASSLAGQGSEKLFF TGCGCCAGCAGCTTGGCGGGACAGGGTTCGGAAAAACTGTTTTTT
many TRBJ2-1 TRBV27 TRBD2 CASSLLNVGGGLLFF TGTGCCAGCAGTTTACTAAATGTTGGGGGGGGACTTTTGTTCTTC
few TRBJ1-3 TRBV12-3/TRBV12-4 . CASSPRTHGRNTIYF TGTGCCAGCAGCCCCCGGACCCACGGGAGAAACACCATATATTTT
few TRBJ1-2 TRBV5-1 TRBD1 CASSTTGALHGYTF TGCGCCAGCAGCACGACAGGGGCTTTGCATGGCTACACCTTC
few TRBJ2-3 TRBV3-1 . CASSQGVRNTDTQYF TGTGCCAGCAGCCAAGGGGTCCGCAACACAGATACGCAGTATTTT
. TRBJ1-2 TRBV24-1 . CATSDGDRANYGYTF TGTGCCACCAGTGATGGGGACCGAGCTAACTATGGCTACACCTTC
. TRBJ1-5 TRBV12-3/TRBV12-4 . CASSLEPPYQPQHF TGTGCCAGCAGTTTGGAACCGCCGTATCAGCCCCAGCATTTT
many TRBJ2-3 TRBV5-1 . CASSFQGRTDTQYF TGCGCCAGCAGCTTTCAGGGCCGCACAGATACGCAGTATTTT
many TRBJ1-5 TRBV7-9 TRBD1 CASSRQGSNQPQHF TGTGCCAGCAGCCGACAGGGAAGCAATCAGCCCCAGCATTTT
few TRBJ2-2 TRBV7-9 . CASSPNPTNPWINTGELFF TGTGCCAGCAGCCCCAATCCGACTAACCCATGGATTAACACCGGGGAGCTGTTTTTT